This T cell receptor (beta chain) originates from a study of CD8 T cells in ankylosing spondylitis. Study-wide findings and caveats: Clones tied to disease were said to be significantly enriched in matched ankylosing spondylitis synovial fluid. Characteristic, it appeared, of ankylosing spondylitis blood was a TCR beta motif of about eight highly homologous variants. CD8+ disease-linked clones were present at relatively low frequencies in blood.

Note on this clonotype: Its matching antigen is unknown. One end of the junction is discordant with germline, which a read error may explain.

The germline V gene encodes CDR1 MNHNS and CDR2 SASEGT. CDR3 length equals 15 residues. TCRdb recomputed calls from the 5' RACE reads with MiXCR, one row per CDR3 protein. The table includes about 250,000 distinct CDR3 sequences, roughly a third detected once. This clonotype originated in a male donor with ankylosing spondylitis or in good health (not recorded which). The sample taken for sequencing was blood, either unsorted or a sorted T cell fraction (not recorded which). The chain uses TRBV6-1 and TRBJ2-3, with a tentative D call TRBD1 (6 bases). The CDR3 DNA reads TGTGCCAGCAGTAGAGGGGGACGAAACACACATACGCAGTATTTT. Its translation is CASSRGGRNTHTQYF.